The rows below give T cell receptor beta chains drawn from one sample of a study of T-cell reconstitution after alpha-beta-depleted transplantation in children. Using its own MiXCR run on the PCR reads, TCRdb lists one record per CDR3 protein. The repertoire includes hundreds of thousands of distinct CDR3 sequences, approximately 15% of them detected once, and 1.1% sits in the top ten. This specimen consisted of PBMCs from the stem cell graft donor, obtained from the stem cell graft. The source of these receptors is a human donor who donated a stem cell graft to a child with acute myeloid leukemia. Each CDR3 is given with its conserved first and last residue. A D gene is named only where the DNA matches it firmly. The size entry is marked missing in some rows and otherwise reads once, few, many or a size class.

cdr3_nt	cdr3_aa	v_call	j_call	clone_size	d_call
TGCAGTGCTTTTGACAGGGGGGCTCCAGATACGCAGTATTTT	CSAFDRGAPDTQYF	TRBV20-1	TRBJ2-3	many	TRBD1
TGTGCCAGCAGCCCCGATCACGCGGGAAACACTGAAGCTTTCTTT	CASSPDHAGNTEAFF	TRBV13	TRBJ1-1	few	-
TGTGCCAGCAGCTTCTCGGATGATCAGTTCTTC	CASSFSDDQFF	TRBV5-5	TRBJ2-1	many	-
TGTGCCAGCAGTTTAACCCTCACTAGCGACCGGAACGGGCAAGAGACCCAGTACTTC	CASSLTLTSDRNGQETQYF	TRBV28	TRBJ2-5	-	TRBD2
TGTGCCTGGAGTGCCCAAGAGACCCAGTACTTC	CAWSAQETQYF	TRBV30	TRBJ2-5	-	-
TGTGCCAGCAGTTTCTGGCCTTCTCAGTCTTTCACAGATACGCAGTATTTT	CASSFWPSQSFTDTQYF	TRBV12-3/TRBV12-4	TRBJ2-3	-	-
TGTGCCAGCAGCGCCCGATACACAGATACGCAGTATTTT	CASSARYTDTQYF	TRBV5-6	TRBJ2-3	-	-
TGTGCCACCAGTGATTCGGCTAGCGGGGGTTTAGATACGCAGTATTTT	CATSDSASGGLDTQYF	TRBV24-1	TRBJ2-3	-	TRBD2
TGCAGTGCTAGGGGACAGGGTTCCAGTCAGCCCCAGCATTTT	CSARGQGSSQPQHF	TRBV20-1	TRBJ1-5	many	TRBD1
TGTGCCAGCAGGACAGGGGGCGCGATCACCGGGGAGCTGTTTTTT	CASRTGGAITGELFF	TRBV28	TRBJ2-2	-	TRBD1
TGCAGTGCCGGACGGGACAGGACCGAAAATTCACCCCTCCACTTT	CSAGRDRTENSPLHF	TRBV20-1	TRBJ1-6	-	TRBD1
TGCGCCAGCAGCCAAGCCTCCCTCTCCTACAATGAGCAGTTCTTC	CASSQASLSYNEQFF	TRBV4-3	TRBJ2-1	-	-
TGTGCCAGCAGCTTAGTTGAGGTCTCCTATAATTCACCCCTCCACTTT	CASSLVEVSYNSPLHF	TRBV7-2	TRBJ1-6	-	-
TGTGCCAGCAGTTTTTCCATCCGGGAGGGCGAGCAGTACTTC	CASSFSIREGEQYF	TRBV12-3/TRBV12-4	TRBJ2-7	-	TRBD2
TGCAGCATTTACAGGGGGTCGCAATCCAGAAGCACAGATACGCAGTATTTT	CSIYRGSQSRSTDTQYF	TRBV29-1	TRBJ2-3	-	TRBD1
TGTGCCAGCAGCTTAGGGCAGGGCCAGGATGAAAAACTGTTTTTT	CASSLGQGQDEKLFF	TRBV7-2	TRBJ1-4	few	-
TGTGCCAGCAGCTTAGAGGCTAGCGGGGGCCGCGAGCAGTACTTC	CASSLEASGGREQYF	TRBV7-6	TRBJ2-7	-	TRBD2
TGTGCCAGCAGACAGACAGGGTACTACGAGCAGTACTTC	CASRQTGYYEQYF	TRBV27	TRBJ2-7	-	TRBD1
TGTGCCAGCAGCCTCTGGGAAAACAGGCGGTGGGAGACCCAGTACTTC	CASSLWENRRWETQYF	TRBV7-2	TRBJ2-5	-	-
TGTGCCAGCAGTTACTCGGGACAGGGAGTCTACTACAATGAGCAGTTCTTC	CASSYSGQGVYYNEQFF	TRBV6-5	TRBJ2-1	-	TRBD1